These 22 T cell receptor beta chains originate from one sample sequenced in a study of shared clonotypes between healthy human individuals (TCRdb year 2020). The receptor library was made with the immunoSEQ multiplex PCR assay. This is the immuneACCESS table as TCRdb keeps it, with only in-frame sequences that have V and J called. A part of the clones is gone; compared with another copy, unresolved V genes explain less than half, and the rest is unexplained. The sample includes about 2 million clones, with over 85% observed a single time. The biggest ten clones account for more than 0.9% of the sample. CD8 naive samples were CD45RO-negative cells positively selected for CCR7, giving a CD45RA+CCR7+ population that excluded TemRA cells. Sequenced material: naive CD8+ T cells sorted from blood. The sample's cell subset or site, from its label and the paper: CD45RA+CCR7+. The receptors shown here come from a man younger than 35 in good health.

The V call is TRBV5-1, the J call TRBJ1-6; possibly TRBD1 for D (5 bases). The V end was cut by 4 bases, the J end by 7 bases, with 15 bases between. Germline values: CDR1 SGHRS, CDR2 YFSETQ. This CDR3 is 15 amino acids long. The CDR3 DNA reads as TGCGCCAGCAGCAGCGTTGGGGAGGGGAATTCACCCCTCCACTTT. Residues: CASSSVGEGNSPLHF.

V is TRBV5-5 and J is TRBJ1-2, with a possible D match to TRBD1 (5 bases). The germline V and J ends were trimmed by 0 bases and 3 bases, with 12 bases remaining between them. Germline CDR1 reads SGHKS; CDR2 reads YYEKEE (reference sequence). CDR3 length: 15 residues. CDR3 loop: CASSLEVREDYGYTF. The CDR3 DNA reads TGTGCCAGCAGCTTGGAGGTCAGGGAGGACTATGGCTACACCTTC. Using reference TRBV5-5 and TRBJ1-2 for the parts outside the CDR3, the full variable domain is DAGVTQSPTHLIKTRGQQVTLRCSPISGHKSVSWYQQVLGQGPQFIFQYYEKEERGRGNFPDRFSARQFPNYSSELNVNALLLGDSALYLCASSLEVREDYGYTFGSGTRLTVV.

With respect to this clone: Additional DNA sequences in this sample encode the identical CDR3. This chain's CDR3 is CASSLGGQTYEQYF. The CDR3 nucleotides are TGTGCCAGCAGCTTAGGGGGACAGACCTACGAGCAGTACTTC. V and J are TRBV7-9 and TRBJ2-7; 7 bases agree with TRBD1. V lost 1 base to trimming and J lost 2 bases; unmatched junction nucleotides: 2. This CDR3 region has 14 residues. Germline V gene data show CDR1 as SEHNR and CDR2 as FQNEAQ (reference sequence).

The V gene is TRBV6-5, the J gene TRBJ2-7; D possibly corresponds to TRBD1 (5 bases). This CDR3 spans 14 amino acids. Trimming cost V 4 bases and J 1 base, with 11 bases left between them. Germline values: CDR1 MNHEY, CDR2 SVGAGI. The CDR3: CASSSLGASYEQYF. The CDR3 bases are TGTGCCAGCAGTTCATTAGGGGCATCCTACGAGCAGTACTTC.

This chain links TRBV2 with TRBJ2-1; the match to TRBD2 covers 11 bases. CDR1 and CDR2 from the germline V gene are SNHLY and FYNNEI. The CDR3 runs 14 residues. V lost 8 bases, J lost 4 bases, and 4 bases stayed unmatched. The CDR3 region is CASLGTSGYNEQFF. CDR3 sequence (DNA): TGTGCCAGCCTCGGGACTAGCGGTTACAATGAGCAGTTCTTC.

A word on this clone: In the same sample, other DNA sequences code for this CDR3. The rearrangement joins TRBV4-3 to TRBJ2-7, with D uncertain. Deletions cut 0 bases from V and 0 bases from J, with 9 bases between. Germline V CDR1 and CDR2: LGHNA, YSLEER. The CDR3 consists of 15 residues. This CDR3 is CASSQETGSSYEQYF. CDR3 coding DNA: TGCGCCAGCAGCCAAGAGACCGGTAGCTCCTACGAGCAGTACTTC.

This chain joins TRBV6-1 and TRBJ2-2, with 7 bases fitting TRBD1. Germline CDR1 and CDR2: MNHNS and SASEGT. The CDR3 sequence is 14 residues long. The J segment lost 0 bases and the V segment lost 8 bases, leaving 3 bases of the junction unmatched. The CDR3 reads CASAGTANTGELFF. CDR3 DNA sequence: TGTGCCAGCGCCGGGACAGCGAACACCGGGGAGCTGTTTTTT.

The chain is built from TRBV4-1 and TRBJ1-6; D gene unclear. The CDR3 spans 15 residues. Trimming stripped 0 bases from V and 6 bases from J, with 9 bases between. Looked up from germline, CDR1 is MGHRA and CDR2 is YSYEKL. CDR3 nucleotide sequence: TGCGCCAGCAGCCAAGAGTCGGGGTTTAATTCACCCCTCCACTTT. The encoded protein is CASSQESGFNSPLHF.

The genes are TRBV28 and TRBJ1-6; TRBD1 matches at 8 bases. This CDR3 has 16 residues. Germline CDR1 reads MDHEN; CDR2 reads SYDVKM. With V trimmed by 2 bases and J by 6 bases, 6 bases remained unmatched. The CDR3 loop is CASSLLWTGSNSPLHF. The CDR3 DNA reads as TGTGCCAGCAGTTTACTGTGGACAGGGAGTAATTCACCCCTCCACTTT.

The V and J genes are TRBV11-2 and TRBJ2-5, with D possibly matching TRBD2 (7 bases). The CDR3 is made up of 14 amino acids. Trimming took off 5 bases at V and 4 bases at J, with 14 bases between the two ends. Germline lookup yields CDR1 SGHAT and CDR2 FQNNGV. CDR3 nucleotides: TGTGCCAGCAGCCAGACGGGGGGCCCAGAGACCCAGTACTTC. The encoded protein is CASSQTGGPETQYF.

This sequence joins TRBV6-1 and TRBJ2-1; D unresolved. This CDR3 is 15 amino acids long. Germline CDR1 and CDR2: MNHNS and SASEGT. The V end lost 1 base, the J end lost 4 bases, and 11 bases lay between the germline ends. CDR3 protein: CASSEDGRRYNEQFF. The CDR3 DNA sequence: TGTGCCAGCAGTGAAGATGGCAGAAGATACAATGAGCAGTTCTTC.

This clone was seen a single time. V is TRBV6-1 and J is TRBJ2-5; 7 bases map to TRBD1. V trimming: 5 bases; J trimming: 3 bases; junction bases outside the gene matches: 6. Germline CDR1 and CDR2: MNHNS and SASEGT. This CDR3 region has 14 residues. DNA of the CDR3: TGTGCCAGCAGTCAAGGGGACAGTGAAGAGACCCAGTACTTC. As protein: CASSQGDSEETQYF.

The chain employs TRBV19 and TRBJ1-1; no reliable D call. Trimming removed 7 bases from V and 8 bases from J, with 17 bases in between. The V gene's germline CDR1 is LNHDA and CDR2 SQIVND (reference sequence). The CDR3 is 13 residues long. In DNA form, the CDR3 reads TGTGCCAGTATGGATAGAAGGTTAGGGGAAGCTTTCTTT. Protein sequence: CASMDRRLGEAFF. Full variable domain (missing parts from reference TRBV19 and TRBJ1-1): DGGITQSPKYLFRKEGQNVTLSCEQNLNHDAMYWYRQDPGQGLRLIYYSQIVNDFQKGDIAEGYSVSREKKESFPLTVTSAQKNPTAFYLCASMDRRLGEAFFGQGTRLTVV.

As for this clone: This sample includes further DNA sequences coding for the same CDR3. The CDR3 sequence: CASSLGAGASTDTQYF. Here the CDR3 DNA reads TGTGCCAGCAGTTTAGGGGCGGGGGCTAGCACAGATACGCAGTATTTT. The genes are TRBV28 and TRBJ2-3; possible D gene TRBD2, 7 bases. The CDR3 is 16 amino acids. Germline V gene sequence: CDR1 MDHEN, CDR2 SYDVKM. The V and J ends lost 2 bases and 0 bases respectively, with 12 bases between them. Complete variable domain (other parts from reference TRBV28 and TRBJ2-3): DVKVTQSSRYLVKRTGEKVFLECVQDMDHENMFWYRQDPGLGLRLIYFSYDVKMKEKGDIPEGYSVSREKKERFSLILESASTNQTSMYLCASSLGAGASTDTQYFGPGTRLTVL.

Regarding this clone: Other DNA sequences in the same sample also yield this CDR3. The CDR3 is CASSLGTLSGNTIYF. In DNA, the CDR3 is TGTGCCAGCAGCCTCGGGACACTCTCTGGAAACACCATATATTTT. This chain connects TRBV13 to TRBJ1-3; tentative D call: TRBD1 (6 bases). The CDR3 is 15 residues long. V was shortened by 5 bases and J by 0 bases, with 11 bases between the two germline ends. Per the germline V gene, CDR1 is PRHDT and CDR2 is FYEKMQ (reference sequence). Full variable domain (rest looked up from reference TRBV13 and TRBJ1-3): AAGVIQSPRHLIKEKRETATLKCYPIPRHDTVYWYQQGPGQDPQFLISFYEKMQSDKGSIPDRFSAQQFSDYHSELNMSSLELGDSALYFCASSLGTLSGNTIYFGEGSWLTVV.

The chain has TRBV2 and TRBJ2-7, with D maybe TRBD1 (5 bases). This CDR3 contains 15 residues. Per the germline V gene, CDR1 is SNHLY and CDR2 is FYNNEI. V lost 4 bases to trimming and J lost 2 bases, with 15 bases between them. CDR3 residues: CASSVSLDSPYEQYF. CDR3 nucleotides: TGTGCCAGCAGTGTTTCCCTAGACAGTCCCTACGAGCAGTACTTC.

The chain links TRBV2 to TRBJ2-7; 11 nucleotides agree with TRBD2. Germline V gene sequence: CDR1 SNHLY, CDR2 FYNNEI. The CDR3 has 14 amino acids. J lost 2 bases, V lost 11 bases, and 8 bases had no gene match. CDR3 sequence (DNA): TGTGCCGGATCGACTAGCGGGGCTCCCTACGAGCAGTACTTC. It encodes CAGSTSGAPYEQYF.

This chain connects TRBV11-2 to TRBJ2-1; tentatively, D is TRBD2 (5 bases). Germline CDR1 reads SGHAT; CDR2 reads FQNNGV. V shed 0 bases and J shed 5 bases, with 8 bases lying between them. The CDR3 totals 14 residues. Here the CDR3 reads CASSLDWGDNEQFF. CDR3 nucleotides: TGTGCCAGCAGCTTAGATTGGGGAGACAATGAGCAGTTCTTC.

V and J are TRBV5-4 and TRBJ2-7, with 9 bases matching TRBD2. V was clipped by 3 bases and J by 5 bases; unmatched bases: 6. Germline V gene sequence: CDR1 SGHNT, CDR2 YYREEE (reference sequence). CDR3 size: 14 residues. The CDR3 DNA follows: TGTGCCAGCAGCTCGGGACTAGCCAAGGACGAGCAGTACTTC. This encodes CASSSGLAKDEQYF.

The V gene is TRBV7-9, the J gene TRBJ2-2; D ambiguous. The CDR3 contains 16 residues. Looked up from germline, CDR1 is SEHNR and CDR2 is FQNEAQ (reference sequence). V gave up 2 bases and J gave up 4 bases, with 14 bases separating them. CDR3 nucleotides: TGTGCCAGCAGCTTACGAGGAGCAGAGCTCACCGGGGAGCTGTTTTTT. Residues: CASSLRGAELTGELFF.

This chain joins TRBV27 and TRBJ1-1; D remains unclear. V dropped 2 bases and J dropped 4 bases, with 11 bases sitting between them. The CDR3 extends over 14 amino acids. From germline, CDR1 is MNHEY and CDR2 SMNVEV (reference sequence). Written as DNA, the CDR3 is TGTGCCAGCAGTTTAGATTTGAGTGGCACTGAAGCTTTCTTT. Its translation: CASSLDLSGTEAFF.

The chain employs TRBV14 and TRBJ1-2, with TRBD1 matching 9 bases. The V and J ends lost 2 bases and 5 bases, in that order; junction bases with no gene match: 6. The germline CDR1 and CDR2 sequences are SGHDN and FVKESK. The length of the CDR3 is 15 residues. The CDR3 region is CASSQTGTGLYGYTF. The CDR3 DNA is TGTGCCAGCAGCCAAACCGGGACAGGGCTGTATGGCTACACCTTC.